These 17 T cell receptor beta chains were all obtained from the same sample, sequenced in a study of blood T cells in healthy people across ages. The second PCR ran roughly 7 to 12 cycles with a sample-barcoded 5' primer and J-beta primers. TCRdb re-called the 5' RACE reads with MiXCR, one entry per CDR3 protein. The data contain fewer than 800,000 distinct CDR3 sequences, around 20% of them seen just once; the ten biggest clones take up roughly 3.9%. The specimen sequenced was blood. The receptor source for this set is a man between 65 and 80 years old in good health.

DNA of the CDR3: TGTGCCAGCAGCCTTGTGGGGACTAGCGGCTCTGGGGCCAACGTCCTGACTTTC. This gives the protein CASSLVGTSGSGANVLTF. The gene calls are TRBV3-1 and TRBJ2-6, with 11 bases matching TRBD2. The CDR3 is made up of 18 amino acids. With 4 bases clipped from V and 0 bases from J, the junction kept 5 bases outside the gene matches. From germline, CDR1 is LGHDT and CDR2 YNNKEL (reference sequence).

This chain connects TRBV20-1 to TRBJ2-1; TRBD2 aligns across 12 bases. CDR3 size: 17 residues. In germline, CDR1 is DFQATT, CDR2 SNEGSKA (reference sequence). V shed 0 bases, J shed 1 base, and the junction held 4 bases outside the gene matches. CDR3 sequence: CSARDTSGRWSYNEQFF. The CDR3 region has the DNA TGCAGTGCTAGAGATACTAGCGGGAGGTGGTCCTACAATGAGCAGTTCTTC.

This clonotype came up a few times. The rearrangement links TRBV20-1 to TRBJ1-6; the match to TRBD1 covers 7 bases. The V gene's germline CDR1 is DFQATT and CDR2 SNEGSKA (reference sequence). After removal of 5 bases from V and 5 bases from J, the junction contained 6 bases not matched to a gene. The CDR3 totals 14 residues. The CDR3: CSALSGQDNSPLHF. The CDR3 DNA follows: TGCAGTGCTCTCTCCGGACAGGATAATTCACCCCTCCACTTT.

This clonotype was seen at least ten times. This CDR3 reads CASSHLQGLSSYNEQFF. In DNA, the CDR3 is TGTGCCAGCAGCCATTTACAGGGGCTTAGCTCCTACAATGAGCAGTTCTTC. The rearrangement joins TRBV14 to TRBJ2-1; 7 nucleotides agree with TRBD1. CDR3 length: 17 amino acids. Losses at the gene ends were 3 bases for V and 0 bases for J; bases not matched to a gene: 8. Germline CDR1 SGHDN, CDR2 FVKESK.

The rearrangement links TRBV29-1 to TRBJ2-1; 13 bases agree with TRBD2. Germline V gene data show CDR1 as SQVTM and CDR2 as ANQGSEA. CDR3 length: 17 amino acids. J was trimmed by 1 base and V by 3 bases; bases with no gene match: 6. The CDR3: CSVDKGLAGRSYNEQFF. As DNA, the CDR3 is TGCAGCGTTGATAAGGGACTAGCGGGAAGATCCTACAATGAGCAGTTCTTC.

The chain employs TRBV5-1 and TRBJ2-7, with D maybe TRBD2 (5 bases). The V gene's germline CDR1 is SGHRS and CDR2 YFSETQ. Trimming cost V 3 bases and J 3 bases, with 10 bases left between them. This CDR3 comprises 13 residues. The CDR3 reads CASSYTGNYEQYF. The DNA of the CDR3 is TGCGCCAGCAGCTATACGGGGAACTACGAGCAGTACTTC.

This rearrangement joins TRBV15 to TRBJ2-7; 12 bases agree with TRBD1. This CDR3 region has 13 residues. The V gene end was trimmed by 8 bases and the J gene end by 8 bases; junction bases not matched to a gene: 7. Looked up from germline, CDR1 is LNHNV and CDR2 is YYDKDF (reference sequence). The CDR3 DNA follows: TGTGCCACCGGGACAGGGGGCAAATACAAGCAGTACTTC. Translated: CATGTGGKYKQYF.

The chain joins TRBV7-9 to TRBJ2-7, with D perhaps TRBD1 or TRBD2 (5 bases each). CDR1 and CDR2 from the germline V gene are SEHNR and FQNEAQ (reference sequence). This CDR3 contains 16 residues. Trimming removed 2 bases from V and 6 bases from J, with 20 bases in between. The CDR3 sequence is CASSLLGAGSNFEQYF. The DNA of the CDR3 is TGTGCCAGCAGCTTACTGGGAGCAGGGTCAAATTTCGAGCAGTACTTC.

V gene TRBV20-1 combines with J gene TRBJ1-4; D may be TRBD1 (5 bases). Trimming took off 5 bases at V and 7 bases at J, with 14 bases between the two ends. This CDR3 has 13 amino acids. In germline, CDR1 is DFQATT, CDR2 SNEGSKA (reference sequence). CDR3 protein: CSALDTLTEKLFF. The CDR3 coding sequence is TGCAGTGCTCTGGACACCTTAACTGAAAAACTGTTTTTT.

This chain uses TRBV7-6 with TRBJ2-4, with 7 bases identical to TRBD1. This CDR3 has 16 residues. Germline CDR1 and CDR2: SGHVS and FNYEAQ. J gave up 6 bases and V 2 bases, and 10 bases lay outside the gene matches. In DNA form, the CDR3 reads TGTGCCAGCAGCTTATTACCTCAGGGGGATACAAACATTCAGTACTTC. It is translated as CASSLLPQGDTNIQYF.

The genes are TRBV11-2 and TRBJ2-5; D remains ambiguous. The J call may be in error: the DNA end matches TRBJ2-7 better. This CDR3 comprises 13 residues. CDR1 is SGHAT and CDR2 is FQNNGV in the germline V gene. The CDR3 reads CASSKPGSYEQYF. CDR3 sequence (DNA): TGTGCCAGCAGCAAACCCGGGTCCTACGAGCAGTACTTC.

The chain is built from TRBV7-2 and TRBJ1-2; 9 nucleotides match TRBD1. With 5 bases clipped from V and 6 bases from J, the junction kept 4 bases outside the gene matches. The CDR3 sequence is 13 residues long. Germline CDR1 SGHTA, CDR2 FQGNSA. CDR3 DNA: TGTGCCAGCAGCGGGGACAGGGTCAATGGCTACACCTTC. Its translation is CASSGDRVNGYTF.

This chain uses TRBV28 with TRBJ2-2; D call uncertain. This CDR3 comprises 11 residues. V dropped 6 bases and J dropped 6 bases, with 5 bases sitting between them. Germline V lookup: CDR1 MDHEN, CDR2 SYDVKM. CDR3 nucleotide sequence: TGTGCCAGCAGAGGACCCGGGGAGCTGTTTTTT. Amino acids: CASRGPGELFF.

The sample holds a few counts of this clonotype. The chain combines TRBV14 with TRBJ2-1, with D unresolved. The germline V and J ends were trimmed by 1 base and 9 bases, with 7 bases remaining between them. The germline V gene encodes CDR1 SGHDN and CDR2 FVKESK. This CDR3 has 12 amino acids. DNA of the CDR3: TGTGCCAGCAGCCAAGTGGGTGGTGAGCAGTTCTTC. Translated, it gives CASSQVGGEQFF.

V gene TRBV9 combines with J gene TRBJ2-5; tentative D call: TRBD2 (5 bases). Germline CDR1 and CDR2: SGDLS and YYNGEE. The V end lost 1 base, the J end lost 0 bases, and 7 bases lay between the germline ends. The CDR3 covers 14 residues. The CDR3: CASSVSGNQETQYF. The CDR3 nucleotides read TGTGCCAGCAGCGTATCGGGAAACCAAGAGACCCAGTACTTC.

The rearrangement uses TRBV6-5 and TRBJ2-5; tentatively, D is TRBD2 (6 bases). The CDR3 length is 14 residues. Germline V gene lookup returns CDR1 MNHEY and CDR2 SVGAGI. V was clipped by 6 bases and J by 2 bases, with 13 bases between them. This CDR3 is CASRLSTSQETQYF. CDR3 nucleotides: TGTGCCAGCAGACTTTCGACTAGTCAAGAGACCCAGTACTTC.

A few counts support this clonotype. The genes are TRBV20-1 and TRBJ2-1; possibly TRBD1 for D (5 bases). V was clipped by 6 bases and J by 7 bases, with 19 bases between them. The CDR3 contains 14 residues. In germline, CDR1 is DFQATT, CDR2 SNEGSKA (reference sequence). DNA for the CDR3: TGCAGTGCCCCTATGGGGCCCTCTAGGAATGAGCAGTTCTTC. Protein sequence: CSAPMGPSRNEQFF.